This TCR beta chain was documented in a study of blood T cell repertoires in COVID-19 (dated by TCRdb to 2020 to 2022). In the study overall: Samples covering the acute and convalescent phases of COVID-19 were provided by collaborators in the United States, Italy and Spain. Samples came from the ongoing ImmuneRACE study (first 160 participants) plus 1,254 subjects from 6 global collaborators. A freely available public database, intended as a resource for researchers studying the immune response to SARS-CoV-2, is where the repertoires were released. Where available, HLA class I and class II types were taken from metadata supplied by the sample provider and were not determined by assay-based typing. A de-identified subject ID, COVID-19 status, age in years and sex were almost always included in the sample metadata. Deeply sampled blood TCRbeta repertoires from subjects exposed to, actively infected with, or recovered from COVID-19 were included in the dataset. The prospective study material was composed of cDNA or gDNA derived from T cells, B-cell-depleted T cells, or PBMCs.

The immunoSEQ Assay, a bias-controlled multiplex PCR, was used to amplify TCRbeta CDR3 regions from genomic DNA. Processing in the source paper ran as follows. The number of nucleated cells in each sample was estimated by amplification of reference gene primers within the assay. Sequence reads were collapsed and filtered to measure the absolute abundance of every unique TCRbeta CDR3 rearrangement. Productive Simpson clonality was computed per sample as the square root of Simpson's diversity index over productive rearrangements. Here the immuneACCESS table is served through TCRdb, limited to in-frame sequences with V and J called. Missing clones are a known gap in these copies; in checked studies unresolved V genes cover under half, and the rest lacks a known reason. V and J calls and clone size come straight from that table; D and trimming were deduced from the DNA. This sample gives 61,000 or so clones in total; around 81% of them show up just once. Around 3.4% of the sample is in the top ten clones.

General conclusions and limits of the study: Clinical and demographic metadata were provided uncurated, with the amount varying by source and participant.

From the cysteine up to the phenylalanine, the CDR3 has a length of 15 residues. Here the CDR3 DNA is all that survives: 45 bases in frame from base 1. Trimming leaves V shorter by 6 bases and J shorter by 4 bases, with the junction holding 11 bases beyond the gene matches. Taken from the germline V gene (reference sequence), the CDR1 and CDR2 loops are SSHAT and FNYEAQ. Collaborating institutions collected whole blood in K2EDTA tubes following their own protocols. Collaborator samples were shipped for TCRbeta analysis as frozen whole blood, isolated PBMCs, or DNA extracted from either sample type. Notes on this clone: Which antigen it targets is not known. No much larger clonotype is one base removed from it; base qualities were not supplied.

The chain employs TRBV7-7 and TRBJ2-7; 8 bases in the junction line up with TRBD2. This receptor was identified in an elderly woman with acute or convalescent COVID-19. Input material: peripheral blood. DNA sequence: TGTGCCAGCAGTCGCACTTTTAGCGGGACTTACGAGCAGTACTTC. This sequence encodes CASSRTFSGTYEQYF.